This record concerns one T cell receptor beta chain sequence. Its antigen is not identified. This entry is derived from a study of CD8+ T cells in alopecia areata. Findings and limits, study-wide: Normal skin's resident alphabeta T cells are sequenced alongside lesional scalp T cells.

Trimming took 3 bases from V and 0 from J, leaving 12 bases between them. The CDR3 is made up of 15 amino acids. Germline V CDR1 and CDR2: LGHNA, YSLEER. As to treatment: oral pan-JAK inhibitor, 5-10 mg twice daily. Sequencing templates came from extracted RNA that was reverse transcribed into cDNA. This table comes from immunoSEQ multiplex PCR, and its TCRdb copy is limited to in-frame clones, with some not included. The sample contains approximately 180,000 clones, about three fifths of which appear only once. This TCR derives from a human donor with alopecia areata. This specimen was CD4+ T cells sorted from blood, taken at week 24, from a patient treated with tofacitinib. V gene TRBV4-3 combines with J gene TRBJ2-7; unclear D gene. The chain's CDR3 is CASSQSLGTSYEQYF. The DNA for the CDR3 is TGCGCCAGCAGCCAGAGCTTGGGCACCTCCTACGAGCAGTACTTC.